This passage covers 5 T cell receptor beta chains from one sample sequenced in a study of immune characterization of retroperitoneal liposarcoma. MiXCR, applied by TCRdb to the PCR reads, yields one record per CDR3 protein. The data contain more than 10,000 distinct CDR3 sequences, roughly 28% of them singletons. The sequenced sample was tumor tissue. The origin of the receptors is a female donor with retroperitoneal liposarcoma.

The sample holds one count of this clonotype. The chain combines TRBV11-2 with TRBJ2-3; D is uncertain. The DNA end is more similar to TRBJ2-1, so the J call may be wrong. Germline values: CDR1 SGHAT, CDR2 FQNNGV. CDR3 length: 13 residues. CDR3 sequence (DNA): TGTGCCAGCAGCTTCTGGCAGAACTACGAGCAGTTCTTC. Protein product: CASSFWQNYEQFF.

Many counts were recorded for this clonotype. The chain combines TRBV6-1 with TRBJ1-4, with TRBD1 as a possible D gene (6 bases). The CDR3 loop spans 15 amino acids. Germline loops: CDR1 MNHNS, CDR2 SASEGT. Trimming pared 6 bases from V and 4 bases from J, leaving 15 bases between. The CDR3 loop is CASRPPGTSNEKLFF. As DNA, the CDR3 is TGTGCCAGCAGGCCTCCTGGGACAAGTAATGAAAAACTGTTTTTT.

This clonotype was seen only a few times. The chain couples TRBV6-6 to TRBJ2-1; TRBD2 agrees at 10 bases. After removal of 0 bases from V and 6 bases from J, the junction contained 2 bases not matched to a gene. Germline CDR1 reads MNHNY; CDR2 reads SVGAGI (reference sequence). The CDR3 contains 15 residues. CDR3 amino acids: CASSYSRTSGNEQFF. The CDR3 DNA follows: TGTGCCAGCAGTTACTCTAGGACTAGCGGCAATGAGCAGTTCTTC.

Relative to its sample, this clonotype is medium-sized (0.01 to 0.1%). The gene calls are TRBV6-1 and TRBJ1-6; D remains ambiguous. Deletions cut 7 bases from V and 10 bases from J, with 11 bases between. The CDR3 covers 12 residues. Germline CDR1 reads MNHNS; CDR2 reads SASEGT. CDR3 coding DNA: TGTGCCAGCACCGAACTCCCCTCACCCCTCCACTTT. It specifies CASTELPSPLHF.

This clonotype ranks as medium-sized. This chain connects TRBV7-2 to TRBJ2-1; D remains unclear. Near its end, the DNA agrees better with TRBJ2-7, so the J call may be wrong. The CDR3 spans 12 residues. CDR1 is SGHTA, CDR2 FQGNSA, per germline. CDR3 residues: CASSLVGWEQYF. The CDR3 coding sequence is TGTGCCAGCAGCTTAGTAGGGTGGGAGCAGTACTTC.